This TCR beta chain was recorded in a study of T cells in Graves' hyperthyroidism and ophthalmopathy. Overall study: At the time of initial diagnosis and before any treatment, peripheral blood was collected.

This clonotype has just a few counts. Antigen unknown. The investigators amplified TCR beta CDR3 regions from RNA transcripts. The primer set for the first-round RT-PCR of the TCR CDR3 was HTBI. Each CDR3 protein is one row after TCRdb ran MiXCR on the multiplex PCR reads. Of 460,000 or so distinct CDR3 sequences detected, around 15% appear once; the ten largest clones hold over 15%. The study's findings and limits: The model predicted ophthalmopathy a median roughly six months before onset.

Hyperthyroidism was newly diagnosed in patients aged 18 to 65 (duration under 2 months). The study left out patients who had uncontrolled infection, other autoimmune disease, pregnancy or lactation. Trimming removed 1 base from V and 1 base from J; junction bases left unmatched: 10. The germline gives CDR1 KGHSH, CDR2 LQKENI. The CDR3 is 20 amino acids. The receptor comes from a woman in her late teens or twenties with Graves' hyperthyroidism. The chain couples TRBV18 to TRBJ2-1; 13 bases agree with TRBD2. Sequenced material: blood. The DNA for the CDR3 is TGTGCCAGCTCACCACTTAAGTCACTAGCGGGAGGGAATTCCTACAATGAGCAGTTCTTC. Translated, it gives CASSPLKSLAGGNSYNEQFF.